A selection of T cell receptor beta chains follows, all from one sample in a study of shared clonotypes between healthy human individuals. Using immunoSEQ multiplex PCR, the repertoire was profiled, and TCRdb retains in-frame clones only, with some absent. The sample includes about 1.1 million clones, approximately 80% of them seen just once. Sequenced: memory CD4+ T cells from PBMCs. The receptor source for this set is a man younger than 30 in good health. Some clones in this sample may be carry-over from other donors' samples. CDR3s include the opening cysteine and the closing phenylalanine or tryptophan.

CASSWSEQFF,TRBJ2-1,10,TRBV27
CASSVVQNTEAFF,TRBJ1-1,13,TRBV9
CASSTSPGTGGQPQHF,TRBJ1-5,16,TRBV27
CASSTPRTHTEAFF,TRBJ1-1,14,TRBV28
CASSLGAGMVGYTF,TRBJ1-2,14,TRBV5-1
CASSLGQGGSPLHF,TRBJ1-6,14,TRBV5-8
CASSFGANYGYTF,TRBJ1-2,13,TRBV5-1
CASRPTRDTQYF,TRBJ2-3,12,TRBV6-5
CASSPPGRETQYF,TRBJ2-5,13,TRBV18
CASSLLQYREETQYF,TRBJ2-5,15,TRBV7-2
CASSKRREGYTF,TRBJ1-2,12,TRBV6-5
CATSMGGREETQYF,TRBJ2-5,14,TRBV15
CASSRPDRATDTQYF,TRBJ2-3,15,TRBV28
CASRPEPRKEGRVTEAFF,TRBJ1-1,18,TRBV28
CSVQRDRGTDTQYF,TRBJ2-3,14,TRBV29-1
CASSQIQAGNTEAFF,TRBJ1-1,15,TRBV14
CASSQRRGPSSYNEQFF,TRBJ2-1,17,TRBV11-2
CSVRSYNEQFF,TRBJ2-1,11,TRBV29-1
CASSLRGNQPQHF,TRBJ1-5,13,TRBV5-1
CASSEALASSYEQYF,TRBJ2-7,15,TRBV2
CAIGAGLAFF,TRBJ1-1,10,TRBV10-3
CAWSGLAGAAQYF,TRBJ2-7,13,TRBV30
CAISDSGFTEAFF,TRBJ1-1,13,TRBV10-3
CASRREGGKETQYF,TRBJ2-5,14,TRBV19
CASSNRGHEGRREAFF,TRBJ1-1,16,TRBV5-7
CAWRGDRGTAQYF,TRBJ2-5,13,TRBV30
CASSRTGPRETQYF,TRBJ2-5,14,TRBV7-2
CASSFRRGQSTDTQYF,TRBJ2-3,16,TRBV27
CASSLTGNTGELFF,TRBJ2-2,14,TRBV11-2
CASRGNIATQRTEAFF,TRBJ1-1,16,TRBV21-1
CSVTDGEYTEAFF,TRBJ1-1,13,TRBV29-1
CASRSLRGTNPGELFF,TRBJ2-2,16,TRBV2
CASGLVPLLLGHRPRAFF,TRBJ1-1,18,TRBV12-5
CASRSTWRGDTEAFF,TRBJ1-1,15,TRBV7-9
CASKQGFNEKLFF,TRBJ1-4,13,TRBV6-5
CASSLRTGSQGEAFF,TRBJ1-1,15,TRBV5-4
CASSPGTGAFF,TRBJ1-1,11,TRBV2
CASSFSGSSTDTQYF,TRBJ2-3,15,TRBV28
CASSLTGTSQKVEQFF,TRBJ2-1,16,TRBV6-6
CASSTQGHEQYF,TRBJ2-7,12,TRBV6-5
CASKVRGRSNTGELFF,TRBJ2-2,16,TRBV19
CASSPTSGIFYEQYF,TRBJ2-7,15,TRBV9
CASSQEQTSGSRQFF,TRBJ2-1,15,TRBV4-2